One sample yielded the 10 T cell receptor beta chains listed below, sequenced in a study of cytomegalovirus exposure and HLA in healthy donors (TCRdb year 2017). To prepare the library, the immunoSEQ multiplex PCR assay was applied. For the multiplex PCR, a mixture combining 60 forward primers for TCR Vbeta segments and 13 reverse primers for TCR Jbeta segments was used. TCRdb stores this immuneACCESS table with in-frame sequences only. Part of the clones is absent; in the studies checked, under half of the shortfall reflects unresolved V genes, and no reason is known for the rest. This sample's table lists 150,000 to 200,000 clones. The ten top clones hold around 0.8% of the sample. Sequencing was carried out using PBMCs. The receptors come from a young woman in good health and CMV-seropositive.

The chain links TRBV18 to TRBJ1-1, with 7 bases matching TRBD1. The CDR3 consists of 14 residues. With V trimmed by 3 bases and J by 6 bases, 7 bases remained unmatched. Per germline, CDR1 KGHSH and CDR2 LQKENI. The CDR3 sequence: CASSPGTGDAEAFF. In DNA, the CDR3 is TGTGCCAGCTCACCGGGAACAGGGGATGCTGAAGCTTTCTTT.

The V and J genes are TRBV11-2 and TRBJ2-3; TRBD1 agrees at 9 bases. The CDR3 extends over 16 amino acids. Trimming removed 2 bases from V and 2 bases from J; junction bases left unmatched: 5. Per the germline V gene, CDR1 is SGHAT and CDR2 is FQNNGV. The CDR3 is CASSLNRGLFTDTQYF. The CDR3, as DNA: TGTGCCAGCAGCTTAAACAGGGGGCTATTCACAGATACGCAGTATTTT.

This chain uses TRBV19 with TRBJ1-1; TRBD1 matches 8 bases. Germline trimming cut 2 bases from V and 3 bases from J; bases unmatched to any gene: 5. CDR3 length: 15 residues. From germline, CDR1 is LNHDA and CDR2 SQIVND (reference sequence). CDR3 protein: CASSILDRDDTEAFF. For the CDR3, the DNA is TGTGCCAGTAGTATATTGGACAGGGATGACACTGAAGCTTTCTTT.

The chain joins TRBV6-6 to TRBJ2-7, with 10 bases that match TRBD1. This CDR3 is 16 amino acids long. V shed 2 bases, J shed 5 bases, and the junction held 9 bases outside the gene matches. Germline CDR1 and CDR2: MNHNY and SVGAGI (reference sequence). The CDR3 protein is CASSYGWDRGRNEQYF. The CDR3 DNA reads TGTGCCAGCAGTTACGGGTGGGACAGGGGAAGGAACGAGCAGTACTTC.

The rearrangement uses TRBV5-1 and TRBJ1-5; 7 positions match TRBD1. This CDR3 region has 15 residues. CDR1 and CDR2 (germline): SGHRS, YFSETQ. Trimming removed 1 base from V and 5 bases from J; junction bases left unmatched: 6. The CDR3 protein is CASSLTGQAYQPQHF. The CDR3 region has the DNA TGCGCCAGCAGCTTGACCGGACAGGCTTATCAGCCCCAGCATTTT.

The CDR3 reads CASRPRTGEDYGYTF. The CDR3 DNA follows: TGTGCCAGCAGACCTCGGACAGGGGAGGACTATGGCTACACCTTC. The J gene is TRBJ1-2, the V gene TRBV5-6; 9 nucleotides align to TRBD1. V shed 5 bases and J 3 bases; nucleotides not matched to a gene: 8. CDR1 and CDR2 from the germline V gene are SGHDT and YYEEEE. The CDR3 is 15 amino acids.

The genes are TRBV7-9 and TRBJ1-2, with no clear D. Germline V gives CDR1 SEHNR, CDR2 FQNEAQ (reference sequence). V gave up 5 bases and J gave up 6 bases, with 13 bases separating them. This CDR3 is 13 amino acids long. The CDR3, as DNA: TGTGCCAGCAGCAGCAGGCAGTTGGATGGCTACACCTTC. It translates to CASSSRQLDGYTF.

The chain joins TRBV6-5 to TRBJ2-7, with D possibly TRBD2 on 6 matching bases. CDR1 MNHEY and CDR2 SVGAGI come from the germline V gene. With 6 bases removed from V and 1 base from J, the gap between germline ends came to 16 bases. This CDR3 has 15 amino acids. The CDR3 nucleotides are TGTGCCAGCAGACCGGGACTCTGGGGGTCCTACGAGCAGTACTTC. This sequence encodes CASRPGLWGSYEQYF.

The chain employs TRBV18 and TRBJ2-2; tentative D call: TRBD2 (6 bases). Trimming pared 1 base from V and 5 bases from J, leaving 8 bases between. This CDR3 is 14 amino acids long. The germline V gene has CDR1 KGHSH and CDR2 LQKENI. As DNA, the CDR3 is TGTGCCAGCTCACCACAGGAGGGGACCGGGGAGCTGTTTTTT. As protein: CASSPQEGTGELFF.

V gene TRBV4-1 combines with J gene TRBJ1-2, with D possibly matching TRBD1 (6 bases). V was trimmed by 2 bases and J by 6 bases, leaving 13 bases between them. Per the germline V gene, CDR1 is MGHRA and CDR2 is YSYEKL. This CDR3 comprises 14 residues. CDR3 in amino acids: CASSQQGMRDGYTF. The CDR3 DNA sequence: TGCGCCAGCAGCCAACAGGGGATGAGGGATGGCTACACCTTC.